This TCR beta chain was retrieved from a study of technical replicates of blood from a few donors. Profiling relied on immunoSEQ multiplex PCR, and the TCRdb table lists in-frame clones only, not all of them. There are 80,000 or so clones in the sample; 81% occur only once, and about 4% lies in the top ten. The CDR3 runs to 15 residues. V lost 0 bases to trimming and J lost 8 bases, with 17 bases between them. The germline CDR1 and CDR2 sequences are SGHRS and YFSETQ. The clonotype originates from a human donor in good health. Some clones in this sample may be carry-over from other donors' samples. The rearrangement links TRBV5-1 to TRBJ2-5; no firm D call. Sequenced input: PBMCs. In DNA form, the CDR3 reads TGCGCCAGCAGCTTGGCCCCCCTGCAGGTCAATACCCAGTACTTC. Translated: CASSLAPLQVNTQYF.